The 18 T cell receptor beta chains given below trace back to one sample, sequenced in a study of identical twins. TCRdb independently ran MiXCR on the 5' RACE reads; one entry per CDR3 protein. The sample contains some 600,000 distinct CDR3 sequences, about 7.1% of which appear only once. This same sample was also taken into another study, of yellow fever vaccine responses in identical twins.

The specimen sequenced was PBMCs. These receptor sequences come from a young woman in good health.

A few counts support this clonotype. V is TRBV10-3 and J is TRBJ2-1, with TRBD1 matching 10 bases. The CDR3 spans 13 residues. In germline, CDR1 is ENHRY, CDR2 SYGVKD. The ends lost 7 bases at V and 7 bases at J; junction bases unmatched: 4. The CDR3 region has the DNA TGTGCCATCATGGGACAGGGGTATAATGAGCAGTTCTTC. It is translated as CAIMGQGYNEQFF.

V gene TRBV7-2 combines with J gene TRBJ2-1; 8 positions agree with TRBD1. In germline, CDR1 is SGHTA, CDR2 FQGNSA. V shed 1 base and J 2 bases; nucleotides not matched to a gene: 7. This CDR3 has 17 amino acids. The CDR3 here is CASSLGSTGVAYNEQFF. The CDR3 DNA is TGTGCCAGCAGCTTAGGGTCGACAGGGGTTGCCTACAATGAGCAGTTCTTC.

In this sample, this clonotype turned up many times. DNA of the CDR3: TGTGCCAGCAGTTACAGCAGCGGGAGTAGCACAGATACGCAGTATTTT. Encoded protein: CASSYSSGSSTDTQYF. This chain uses TRBV6-2 or TRBV6-3 with TRBJ2-3; 8 nucleotides align to TRBD2. Germline assignment: CDR1 MNHEY and CDR2 SVGEGT. The V gene end was trimmed by 2 bases and the J gene end by 0 bases; junction bases not matched to a gene: 4. The length of the CDR3 is 16 residues.

In this sample, this clonotype turned up a few times. The chain uses TRBV28 and TRBJ2-1; 9 bases are a match to TRBD2. Trimming took 7 bases from V and 8 from J; bases not matched to a gene: 6. Looked up from germline, CDR1 is MDHEN and CDR2 is SYDVKM. The CDR3 has 13 amino acids. The DNA of the CDR3 is TGTGCCAGCATAGGGGGACTAGCTCATGAGCAGTTCTTC. The encoded protein is CASIGGLAHEQFF.

Only a few counts were recorded for this clonotype. This chain links TRBV20-1 with TRBJ2-7; a possible D gene is TRBD2 (7 bases). The V and J ends lost 5 bases and 2 bases respectively, with 25 bases between them. This CDR3 has 17 amino acids. Germline V gene lookup returns CDR1 DFQATT and CDR2 SNEGSKA (reference sequence). This CDR3 is CSASGGWARNKTYEQYF. The CDR3 bases are TGCAGTGCTTCGGGGGGCTGGGCTAGAAATAAAACCTACGAGCAGTACTTC.

This clonotype was seen a handful of times. The conserved phenylalanine or tryptophan normally closing the CDR3 is absent here, so this likely arose from a read error. The V gene is TRBV3-1, the J gene TRBJ1-1; TRBD1 aligns across 9 bases. V gave up 4 bases and J gave up 7 bases; unmatched junction bases: 7. The CDR3 spans 14 residues. CDR1 and CDR2 from the germline V gene are LGHDT and YNNKEL (reference sequence). For the CDR3, the DNA is TGTGCCAGCAGCCCCCGGGACAGGGCCCTTGAAGCTTTCCTT. Translated: CASSPRDRALEAFL.

The sample holds a few counts of this clonotype. This chain links TRBV29-1 with TRBJ2-6; no firm D call. This CDR3 comprises 16 residues. Per the germline V gene, CDR1 is SQVTM and CDR2 is ANQGSEA. The germline V and J ends were trimmed by 4 bases and 0 bases, with 13 bases remaining between them. The CDR3 DNA reads TGCAGCGTTGGTGTAGTCAGTCGCTCTGGGGCCAACGTCCTGACTTTC. Protein product: CSVGVVSRSGANVLTF. Full variable domain (missing parts from reference TRBV29-1 and TRBJ2-6): SAVISQKPSRDICQRGTSLTIQCQVDSQVTMMFWYRQQPGQSLTLIATANQGSEATYESGFVIDKFPISRPNLTFSTLTVSNMSPEDSSIYLCSVGVVSRSGANVLTFGAGSRLTVL.

The sample holds a few counts of this clonotype. The J gene is TRBJ2-7, the V gene TRBV7-9, with D perhaps given as TRBD1 or TRBD2 (6 bases each). This CDR3 is built from 14 residues. V was shortened by 4 bases and J by 9 bases, with 19 bases between the two germline ends. From germline, CDR1 is SEHNR and CDR2 FQNEAQ (reference sequence). CDR3 in amino acids: CASSSTRGSSVQYF. In DNA form, the CDR3 reads TGTGCCAGCAGCTCGACTAGGGGGAGTAGTGTGCAGTACTTC.

This clonotype was observed many times. The rearrangement links TRBV20-1 to TRBJ2-1; 10 nucleotides match TRBD2. This CDR3 is built from 15 residues. The trim removed 1 base at V and 6 bases at J, leaving 6 bases unmatched. Germline values: CDR1 DFQATT, CDR2 SNEGSKA (reference sequence). CDR3 loop: CSARVGAGGFNEQFF. CDR3 nucleotides: TGCAGTGCTAGAGTAGGAGCGGGGGGGTTCAATGAGCAGTTCTTC.

Many counts were recorded for this clonotype. The genes are TRBV20-1 and TRBJ2-7; D is possibly TRBD2 (5 bases). CDR1 is DFQATT, CDR2 SNEGSKA, per germline (reference sequence). The CDR3 sequence is 15 residues long. V lost 3 bases and J lost 1, with 16 bases in between. The CDR3 nucleotides are TGCAGTGCTAGTAGCTCGGGCGGACTTTCCTACGAGCAGTACTTC. It translates to CSASSSGGLSYEQYF.

This clonotype was recorded many times. The rearrangement links TRBV15 to TRBJ1-2, with D uncertain. The CDR3 loop spans 13 amino acids. CDR1 and CDR2 from the germline V gene are LNHNV and YYDKDF (reference sequence). V dropped 3 bases and J dropped 6 bases, with 11 bases sitting between them. In DNA form, the CDR3 reads TGTGCCACCAGCAGGGGTAGGGTCGATGGCTACACCTTC. Protein sequence: CATSRGRVDGYTF.

This clonotype showed up many times. The genes are TRBV20-1 and TRBJ1-1; TRBD1 aligns across 8 bases. Germline CDR1 is DFQATT and CDR2 is SNEGSKA (reference sequence). The CDR3 is made up of 16 amino acids. Trimming cost V 2 bases and J 0 bases; bases outside gene matches: 8. CDR3 DNA sequence: TGCAGTGCTAGACCAGGGGGCGCCGGCATGAACACTGAAGCTTTCTTT. Translating it yields CSARPGGAGMNTEAFF.

The J gene is TRBJ2-1, the V gene TRBV12-3 or TRBV12-4; maybe TRBD1 (6 bases). CDR3 length: 16 amino acids. The V gene lost 1 base and the J gene lost 8 bases, with 18 bases spanning the gap. The CDR3: CASSLEAVQGWDEQFF. The CDR3 DNA sequence: TGTGCCAGCAGTTTAGAGGCCGTCCAGGGGTGGGATGAGCAGTTCTTC.

This clonotype appeared a few times. This chain links TRBV4-1 with TRBJ2-1; TRBD2 agrees at 15 bases. The CDR3 is made up of 16 amino acids. V trimming: 3 bases; J trimming: 9 bases; junction bases outside the gene matches: 6. In germline, CDR1 is MGHRA, CDR2 YSYEKL. CDR3 bases: TGCGCCAGCAGCCAGGATCCGGGACTAGCGGGAGGTGAGCAGTTCTTC. It codes for CASSQDPGLAGGEQFF.

This clonotype came up many times. The genes are TRBV20-1 and TRBJ2-5; D is perhaps TRBD2 (7 bases). V was cut by 1 base and J by 2 bases, with 17 bases left in between. The length of the CDR3 is 16 residues. Germline V gives CDR1 DFQATT, CDR2 SNEGSKA (reference sequence). CDR3 sequence (DNA): TGCAGTGCTAGAGGTGAAAGGGGGGGGCAGCAAGAGACCCAGTACTTC. This gives the protein CSARGERGGQQETQYF.

This clonotype appeared a few times. The rearrangement joins TRBV5-5 to TRBJ2-5, with TRBD2 identical over 11 bases. This CDR3 contains 16 residues. With 3 bases clipped from V and 1 base from J, the junction kept 5 bases outside the gene matches. The germline V gene has CDR1 SGHKS and CDR2 YYEKEE (reference sequence). CDR3 DNA sequence: TGTGCCAGCAGCTATCGACTAGCGGGACGCCAAGAGACCCAGTACTTC. Encoded protein: CASSYRLAGRQETQYF.

The chain employs TRBV10-3 and TRBJ2-7; the match to TRBD2 covers 8 bases. Unmatched junction bases numbered 2, after V lost 4 bases and J lost 3 bases. This CDR3 is built from 13 residues. The germline V gene encodes CDR1 ENHRY and CDR2 SYGVKD. CDR3 coding DNA: TGTGCCATCAGTGGGACTAGCAGCTACGAGCAGTACTTC. Its translation: CAISGTSSYEQYF.

This clonotype was detected ten times or more. The genes are TRBV7-4 and TRBJ1-5; D not resolved. The CDR3 sequence is 18 residues long. Between the trimmed V and J ends, which lost 1 base and 4 bases, there was a span of 20 bases. Per the germline V gene, CDR1 is SGHVT and CDR2 is SQSDAQ. In nucleotides, the CDR3 is TGTGCCAGCAGCTTAGGTCCCGTCAACCGGGCCCCTAATCAGCCCCAGCATTTT. The encoded protein is CASSLGPVNRAPNQPQHF. The full variable domain, rest sourced from reference TRBV7-4 and TRBJ1-5, is GAGVSQSPRYKVAKRGRDVALRCDSISGHVTLYWYRQTLGQGSEVLTYSQSDAQRDKSGRPSGRFSAERPERSVSTLKIQRTEQGDSAVYLCASSLGPVNRAPNQPQHFGDGTRLSIL.